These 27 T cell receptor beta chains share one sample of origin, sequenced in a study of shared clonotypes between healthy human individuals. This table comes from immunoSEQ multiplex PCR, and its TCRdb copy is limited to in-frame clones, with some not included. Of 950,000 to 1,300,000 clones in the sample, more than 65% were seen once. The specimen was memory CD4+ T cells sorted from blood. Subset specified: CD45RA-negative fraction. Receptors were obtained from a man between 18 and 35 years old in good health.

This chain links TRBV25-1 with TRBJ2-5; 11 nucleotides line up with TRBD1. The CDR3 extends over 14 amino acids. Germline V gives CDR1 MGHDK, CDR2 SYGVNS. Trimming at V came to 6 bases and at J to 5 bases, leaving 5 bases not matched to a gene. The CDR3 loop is CASRGTGGQETQYF. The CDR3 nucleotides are TGTGCCAGCAGGGGGACAGGGGGTCAGGAGACCCAGTACTTC.

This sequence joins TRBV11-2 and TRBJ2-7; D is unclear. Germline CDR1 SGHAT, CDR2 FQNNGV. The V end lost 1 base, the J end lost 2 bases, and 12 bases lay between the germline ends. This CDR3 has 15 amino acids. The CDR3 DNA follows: TGTGCCAGCAGCTTAGTATCCGGCAGTACCTACGAGCAGTACTTC. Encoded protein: CASSLVSGSTYEQYF.

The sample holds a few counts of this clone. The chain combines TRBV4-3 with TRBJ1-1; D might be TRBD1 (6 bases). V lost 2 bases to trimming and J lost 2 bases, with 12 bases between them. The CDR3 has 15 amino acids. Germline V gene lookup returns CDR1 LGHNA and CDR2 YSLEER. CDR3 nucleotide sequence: TGCGCCAGCAGCCAATCCGTGGGGGCCAACACTGAAGCTTTCTTT. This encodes CASSQSVGANTEAFF.

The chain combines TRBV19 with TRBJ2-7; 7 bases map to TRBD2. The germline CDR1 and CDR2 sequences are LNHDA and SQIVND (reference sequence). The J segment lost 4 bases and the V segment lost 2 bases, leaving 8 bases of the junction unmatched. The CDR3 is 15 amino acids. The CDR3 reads CASSIRGLGSYEQYF. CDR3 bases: TGTGCCAGTAGTATACGAGGACTAGGTTCATACGAGCAGTACTTC.

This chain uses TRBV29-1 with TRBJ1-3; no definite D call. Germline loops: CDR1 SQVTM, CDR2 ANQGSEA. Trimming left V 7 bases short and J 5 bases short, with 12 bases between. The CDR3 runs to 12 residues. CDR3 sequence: CSARSNRNTIYF. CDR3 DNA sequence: TGCAGCGCCCGGAGTAATCGAAACACCATATATTTT.

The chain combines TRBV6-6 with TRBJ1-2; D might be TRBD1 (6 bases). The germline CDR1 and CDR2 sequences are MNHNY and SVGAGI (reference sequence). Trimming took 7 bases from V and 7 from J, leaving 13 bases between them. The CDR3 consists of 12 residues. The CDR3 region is CASTKGGVGYTF. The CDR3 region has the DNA TGTGCCAGCACCAAGGGGGGAGTTGGCTACACCTTC.

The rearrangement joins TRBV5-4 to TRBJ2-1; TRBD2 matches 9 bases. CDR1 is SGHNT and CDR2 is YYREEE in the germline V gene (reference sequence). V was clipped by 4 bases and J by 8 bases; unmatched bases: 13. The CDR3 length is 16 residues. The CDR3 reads CASSPSPGLASDEQFF. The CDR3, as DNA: TGTGCCAGCAGCCCATCGCCGGGACTAGCCTCGGATGAGCAGTTCTTC. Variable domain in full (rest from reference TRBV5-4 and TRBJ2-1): ETGVTQSPTHLIKTRGQQVTLRCSSQSGHNTVSWYQQALGQGPQFIFQYYREEENGRGNFPPRFSGLQFPNYSSELNVNALELDDSALYLCASSPSPGLASDEQFFGPGTRLTVL.

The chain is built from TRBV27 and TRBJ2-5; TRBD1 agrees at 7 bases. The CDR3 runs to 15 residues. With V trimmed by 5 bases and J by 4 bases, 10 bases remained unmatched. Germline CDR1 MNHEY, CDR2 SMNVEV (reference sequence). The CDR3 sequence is CASSRTGGWIETQYF. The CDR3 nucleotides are TGTGCCAGCAGTCGGACAGGAGGATGGATAGAGACCCAGTACTTC.

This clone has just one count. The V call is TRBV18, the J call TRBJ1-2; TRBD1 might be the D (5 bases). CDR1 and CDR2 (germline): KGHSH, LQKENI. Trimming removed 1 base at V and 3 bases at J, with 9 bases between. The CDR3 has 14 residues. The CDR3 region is CASSPLSGDYGYTF. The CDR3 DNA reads TGTGCCAGCTCACCACTTTCGGGGGACTATGGCTACACCTTC.

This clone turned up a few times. CDR3 sequence reads: CASSKGPAGSNTDTQYF. CDR3 DNA sequence: TGTGCCAGCAGCAAAGGGCCAGCGGGGAGCAACACAGATACGCAGTATTTT. The chain couples TRBV21-1 to TRBJ2-3; the table's TRBD2 call for D was not verified on the DNA. TRBV21-1 is labeled a pseudogene. The CDR3 sequence is 17 residues long.

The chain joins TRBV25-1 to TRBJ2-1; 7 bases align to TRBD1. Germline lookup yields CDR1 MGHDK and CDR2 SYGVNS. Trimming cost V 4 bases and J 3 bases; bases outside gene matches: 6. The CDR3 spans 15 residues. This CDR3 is CASSATGAIYNEQFF. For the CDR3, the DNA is TGTGCCAGCAGTGCTACAGGGGCGATCTACAATGAGCAGTTCTTC. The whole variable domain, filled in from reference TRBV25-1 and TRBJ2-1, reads EADIYQTPRYLVIGTGKKITLECSQTMGHDKMYWYQQDPGMELHLIHYSYGVNSTEKGDLSSESTVSRIRTEHFPLTLESARPSHTSQYLCASSATGAIYNEQFFGPGTRLTVL.

The CDR3: CASRIQGTGSTDTQYF. The CDR3 region has the DNA TGTGCCAGCAGGATACAGGGTACCGGGTCCACAGATACGCAGTATTTT. The chain uses TRBV2 and TRBJ2-3; possible D gene TRBD1, 6 bases. CDR1 is SNHLY and CDR2 is FYNNEI in the germline V gene. V was trimmed by 6 bases and J by 2 bases, leaving 18 bases between them. This CDR3 is 16 amino acids long.

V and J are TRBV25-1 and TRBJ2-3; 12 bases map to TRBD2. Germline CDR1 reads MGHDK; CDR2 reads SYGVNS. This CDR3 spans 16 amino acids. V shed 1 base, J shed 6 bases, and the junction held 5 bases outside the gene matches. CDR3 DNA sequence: TGTGCCAGCAGTGAATTGGGGACTAGCGGGTTCGATACGCAGTATTTT. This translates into CASSELGTSGFDTQYF. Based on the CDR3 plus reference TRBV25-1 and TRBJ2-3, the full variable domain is EADIYQTPRYLVIGTGKKITLECSQTMGHDKMYWYQQDPGMELHLIHYSYGVNSTEKGDLSSESTVSRIRTEHFPLTLESARPSHTSQYLCASSELGTSGFDTQYFGPGTRLTVL.

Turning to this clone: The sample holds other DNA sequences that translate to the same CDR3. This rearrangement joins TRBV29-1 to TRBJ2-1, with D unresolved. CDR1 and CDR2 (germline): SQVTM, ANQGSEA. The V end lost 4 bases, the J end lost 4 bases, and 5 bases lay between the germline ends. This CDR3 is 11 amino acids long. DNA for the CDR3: TGCAGCGTTGTGCGTTACAATGAGCAGTTCTTC. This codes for CSVVRYNEQFF.

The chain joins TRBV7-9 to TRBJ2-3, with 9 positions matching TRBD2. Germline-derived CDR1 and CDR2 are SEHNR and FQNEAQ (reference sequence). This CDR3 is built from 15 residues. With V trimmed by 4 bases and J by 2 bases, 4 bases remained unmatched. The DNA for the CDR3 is TGTGCCAGCAGCTCACTAGCGGGCCTCACAGATACGCAGTATTTT. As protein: CASSSLAGLTDTQYF.

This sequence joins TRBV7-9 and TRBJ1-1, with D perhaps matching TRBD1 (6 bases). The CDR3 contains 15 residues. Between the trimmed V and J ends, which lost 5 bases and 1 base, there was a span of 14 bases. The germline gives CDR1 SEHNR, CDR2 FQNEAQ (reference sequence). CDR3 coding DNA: TGTGCCAGCAGCGCGCTCGACAGGAGGAACACTGAAGCTTTCTTT. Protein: CASSALDRRNTEAFF.

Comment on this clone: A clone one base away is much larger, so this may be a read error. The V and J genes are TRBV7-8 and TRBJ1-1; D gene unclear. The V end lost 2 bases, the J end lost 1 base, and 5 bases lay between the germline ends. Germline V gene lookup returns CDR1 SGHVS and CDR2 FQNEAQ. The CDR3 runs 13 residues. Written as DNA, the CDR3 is TGTGCCAGCAGCTTAAGCAGGAACACTGAAGCTTTCTTT. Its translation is CASSLSRNTEAFF.

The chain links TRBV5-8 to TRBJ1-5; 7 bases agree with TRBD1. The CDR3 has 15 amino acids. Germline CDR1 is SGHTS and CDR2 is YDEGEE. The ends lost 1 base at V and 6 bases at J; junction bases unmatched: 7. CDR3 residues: CASSLFDRETQPQHF. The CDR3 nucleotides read TGTGCCAGCAGCTTGTTCGACAGGGAGACTCAGCCCCAGCATTTT. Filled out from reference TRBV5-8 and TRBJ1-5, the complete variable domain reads EAGVTQSPTHLIKTRGQQATLRCSPISGHTSVYWYQQALGLGLQFLLWYDEGEERNRGNFPPRFSGRQFPNYSSELNVNALELEDSALYLCASSLFDRETQPQHFGDGTRLSIL.

CDR3 sequence reads: CASSLVGPNTGELFF. CDR3 in DNA: TGTGCCAGCAGTTTAGTGGGACCGAACACCGGGGAGCTGTTTTTT. This sequence joins TRBV27 and TRBJ2-2; either TRBD1 or TRBD2 may supply D (5 bases each). Looked up from germline, CDR1 is MNHEY and CDR2 is SMNVEV (reference sequence). V dropped 2 bases and J dropped 0 bases, with 7 bases sitting between them. The CDR3 runs to 15 residues.

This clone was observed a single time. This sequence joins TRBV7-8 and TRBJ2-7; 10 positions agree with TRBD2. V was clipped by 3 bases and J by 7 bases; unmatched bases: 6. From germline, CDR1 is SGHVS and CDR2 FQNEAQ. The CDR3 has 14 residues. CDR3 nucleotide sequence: TGTGCCAGCAGCTTTGCTAGCGGGAGAGGTGAGCAGTACTTC. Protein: CASSFASGRGEQYF.

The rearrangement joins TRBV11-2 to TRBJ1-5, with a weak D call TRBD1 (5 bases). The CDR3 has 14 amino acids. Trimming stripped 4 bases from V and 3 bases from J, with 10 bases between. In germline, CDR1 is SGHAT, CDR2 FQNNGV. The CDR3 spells CASSSQGDNQPQHF. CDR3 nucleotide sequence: TGTGCCAGCAGCTCACAAGGGGACAATCAGCCCCAGCATTTT.

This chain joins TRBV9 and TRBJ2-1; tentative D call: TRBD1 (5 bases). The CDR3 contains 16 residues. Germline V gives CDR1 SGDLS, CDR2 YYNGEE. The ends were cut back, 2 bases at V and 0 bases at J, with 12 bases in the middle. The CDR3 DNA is TGTGCCAGCAGCGTTTTGGGGCGCGGCTCCTACAATGAGCAGTTCTTC. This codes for CASSVLGRGSYNEQFF.

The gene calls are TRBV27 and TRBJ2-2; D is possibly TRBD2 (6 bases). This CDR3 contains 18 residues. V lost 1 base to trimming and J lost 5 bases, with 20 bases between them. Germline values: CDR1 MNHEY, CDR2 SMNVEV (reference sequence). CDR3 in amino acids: CASSLFPILEAGTGELFF. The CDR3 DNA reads TGTGCCAGCAGTTTATTCCCTATTCTGGAGGCGGGAACCGGGGAGCTGTTTTTT.

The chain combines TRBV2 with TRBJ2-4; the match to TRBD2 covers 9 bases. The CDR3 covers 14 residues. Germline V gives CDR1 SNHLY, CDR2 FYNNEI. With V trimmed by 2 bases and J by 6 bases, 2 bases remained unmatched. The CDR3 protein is CASSELAGINIQYF. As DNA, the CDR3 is TGTGCCAGCAGTGAACTAGCGGGGATAAACATTCAGTACTTC.

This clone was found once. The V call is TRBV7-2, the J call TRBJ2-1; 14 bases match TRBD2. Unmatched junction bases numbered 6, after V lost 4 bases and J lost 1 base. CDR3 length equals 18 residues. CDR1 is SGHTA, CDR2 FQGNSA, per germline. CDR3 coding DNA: TGTGCCAGCAGCTCGGGACTAGCGGGAGTCAGGTCCTACAATGAGCAGTTCTTC. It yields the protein CASSSGLAGVRSYNEQFF.

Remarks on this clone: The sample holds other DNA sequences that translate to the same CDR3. CDR3 sequence reads: CASSPGSGSYEQYF. The CDR3 bases are TGTGCCAGCTCACCAGGTAGCGGGAGCTACGAGCAGTACTTC. J is TRBJ2-7 and V is TRBV18; 9 bases match TRBD2. Germline V gene lookup returns CDR1 KGHSH and CDR2 LQKENI. This CDR3 region has 14 residues. Trimming removed 2 bases from V and 3 bases from J; junction bases left unmatched: 2.

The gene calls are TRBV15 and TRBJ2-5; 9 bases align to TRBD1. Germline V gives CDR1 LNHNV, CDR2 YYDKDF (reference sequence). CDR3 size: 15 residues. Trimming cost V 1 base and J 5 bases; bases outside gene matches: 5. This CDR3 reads CATSRVGTGPETQYF. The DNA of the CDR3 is TGTGCCACCAGCAGAGTGGGGACAGGGCCTGAGACCCAGTACTTC.